This T cell receptor beta chain stems from a study of blood T cell repertoires in COVID-19. Across the whole study: Whether acute or convalescent, the COVID-19 samples came from the United States, Italy and Spain. Sample material is recorded as cDNA or gDNA derived from T cells, B-cell-depleted T cells, or PBMCs.

The authors' processing: The assay estimated nucleated cells by amplifying reference gene primers. Assay: immunoSEQ multiplex PCR; the TCRdb copy retains only in-frame clones and omits some. V, J and clone size were drawn from that table, and D and trimming were deduced from the DNA. The sample has around 110,000 clones, about 80% seen once. This TCR was sampled from a man aged 65 to 79 with active or convalescent COVID-19. Sequenced: peripheral blood.

The DNA for the CDR3 is TGTGCCACCAGTGATTCGAGACAAAGCAATGAGCAGTTCTTC. Translation: CATSDSRQSNEQFF. The J gene is TRBJ2-1, the V gene TRBV24-1; D is unclear. V was pared by 2 bases and J by 6 bases, with 10 bases between. Germline V gives CDR1 KGHDR, CDR2 SFDVKD. The CDR3 consists of 14 residues.